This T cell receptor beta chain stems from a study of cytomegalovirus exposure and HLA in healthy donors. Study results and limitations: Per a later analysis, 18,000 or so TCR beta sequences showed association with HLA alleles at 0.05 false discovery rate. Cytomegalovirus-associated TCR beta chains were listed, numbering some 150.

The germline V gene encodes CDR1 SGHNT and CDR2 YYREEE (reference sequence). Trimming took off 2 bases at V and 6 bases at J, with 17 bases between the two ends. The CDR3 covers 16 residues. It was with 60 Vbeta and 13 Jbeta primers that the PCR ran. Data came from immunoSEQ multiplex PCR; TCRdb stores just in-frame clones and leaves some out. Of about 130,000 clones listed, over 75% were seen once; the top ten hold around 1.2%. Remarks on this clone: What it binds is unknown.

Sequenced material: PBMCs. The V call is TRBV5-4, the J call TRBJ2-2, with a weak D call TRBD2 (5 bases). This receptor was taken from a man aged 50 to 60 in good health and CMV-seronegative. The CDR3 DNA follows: TGTGCCAGCAGCTTATTAGACGGGATAGATGCCGGGGAGCTGTTTTTT. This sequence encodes CASSLLDGIDAGELFF.